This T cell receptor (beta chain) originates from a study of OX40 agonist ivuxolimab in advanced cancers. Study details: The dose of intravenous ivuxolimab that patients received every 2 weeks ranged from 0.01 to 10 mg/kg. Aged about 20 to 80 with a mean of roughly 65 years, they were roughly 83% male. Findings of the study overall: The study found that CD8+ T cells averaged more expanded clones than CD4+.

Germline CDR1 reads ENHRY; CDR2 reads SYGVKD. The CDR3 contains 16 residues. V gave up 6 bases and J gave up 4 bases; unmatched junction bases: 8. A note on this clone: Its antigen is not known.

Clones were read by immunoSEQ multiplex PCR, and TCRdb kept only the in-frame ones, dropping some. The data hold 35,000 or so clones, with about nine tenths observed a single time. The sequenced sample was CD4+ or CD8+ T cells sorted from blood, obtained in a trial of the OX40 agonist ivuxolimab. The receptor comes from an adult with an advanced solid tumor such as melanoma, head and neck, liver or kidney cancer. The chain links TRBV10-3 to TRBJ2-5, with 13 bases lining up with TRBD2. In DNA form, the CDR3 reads TGTGCCATCAGCTCTCCGGGACTAGCGGGATTAGAGACCCAGTACTTC. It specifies CAISSPGLAGLETQYF.